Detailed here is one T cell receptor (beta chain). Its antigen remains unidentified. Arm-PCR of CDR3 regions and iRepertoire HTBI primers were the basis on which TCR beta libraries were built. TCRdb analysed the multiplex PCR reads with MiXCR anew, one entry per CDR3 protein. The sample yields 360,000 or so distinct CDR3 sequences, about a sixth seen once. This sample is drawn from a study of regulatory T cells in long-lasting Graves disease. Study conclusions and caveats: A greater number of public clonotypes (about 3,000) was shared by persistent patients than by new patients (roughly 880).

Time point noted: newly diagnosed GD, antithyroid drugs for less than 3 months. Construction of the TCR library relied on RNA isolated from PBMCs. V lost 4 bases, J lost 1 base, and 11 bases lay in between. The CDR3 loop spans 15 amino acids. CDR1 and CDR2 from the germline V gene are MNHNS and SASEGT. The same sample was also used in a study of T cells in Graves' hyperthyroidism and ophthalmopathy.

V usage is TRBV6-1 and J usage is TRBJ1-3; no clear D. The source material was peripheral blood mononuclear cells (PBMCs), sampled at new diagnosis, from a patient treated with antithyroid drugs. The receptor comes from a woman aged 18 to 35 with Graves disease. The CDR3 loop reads CASSGSDMSGNTIYF. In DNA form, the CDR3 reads TGTGCCAGCAGTGGGAGTGACATGTCTGGAAACACCATATATTTT.